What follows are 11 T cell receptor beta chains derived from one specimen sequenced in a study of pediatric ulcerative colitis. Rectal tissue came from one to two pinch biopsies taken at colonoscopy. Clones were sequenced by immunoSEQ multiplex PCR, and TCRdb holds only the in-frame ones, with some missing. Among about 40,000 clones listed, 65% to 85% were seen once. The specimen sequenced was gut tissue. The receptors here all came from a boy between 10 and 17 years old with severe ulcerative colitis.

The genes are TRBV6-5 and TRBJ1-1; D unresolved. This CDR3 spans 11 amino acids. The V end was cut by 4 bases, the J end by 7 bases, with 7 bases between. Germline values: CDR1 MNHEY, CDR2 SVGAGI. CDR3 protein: CASSSQYEAFF. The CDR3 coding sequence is TGTGCCAGCAGTTCCCAGTATGAAGCTTTCTTT.

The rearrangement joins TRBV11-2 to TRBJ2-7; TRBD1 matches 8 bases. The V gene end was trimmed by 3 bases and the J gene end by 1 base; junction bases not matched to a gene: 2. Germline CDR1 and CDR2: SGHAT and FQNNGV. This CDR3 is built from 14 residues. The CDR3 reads CASSLDRASYEQYF. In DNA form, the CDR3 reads TGTGCCAGCAGCTTGGACAGGGCGTCCTACGAGCAGTACTTC.

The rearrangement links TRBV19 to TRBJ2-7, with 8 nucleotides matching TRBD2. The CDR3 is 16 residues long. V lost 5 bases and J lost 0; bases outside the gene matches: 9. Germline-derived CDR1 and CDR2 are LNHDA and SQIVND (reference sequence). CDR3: CASSPKVGTSSYEQYF. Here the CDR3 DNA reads TGTGCCAGTAGTCCCAAAGTCGGGACTAGCTCCTACGAGCAGTACTTC.

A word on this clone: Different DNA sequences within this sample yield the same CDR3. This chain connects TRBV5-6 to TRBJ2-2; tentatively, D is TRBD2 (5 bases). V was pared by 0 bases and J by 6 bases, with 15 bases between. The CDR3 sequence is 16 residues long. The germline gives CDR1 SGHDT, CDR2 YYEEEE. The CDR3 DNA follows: TGTGCCAGCAGCTTGGGTCGGGGAAATGTTGCCGGGGAGCTGTTTTTT. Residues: CASSLGRGNVAGELFF. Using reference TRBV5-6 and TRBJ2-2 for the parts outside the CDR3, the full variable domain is DAGVTQSPTHLIKTRGQQVTLRCSPKSGHDTVSWYQQALGQGPQFIFQYYEEEERQRGNFPDRFSGHQFPNYSSELNVNALLLGDSALYLCASSLGRGNVAGELFFGEGSRLTVL.

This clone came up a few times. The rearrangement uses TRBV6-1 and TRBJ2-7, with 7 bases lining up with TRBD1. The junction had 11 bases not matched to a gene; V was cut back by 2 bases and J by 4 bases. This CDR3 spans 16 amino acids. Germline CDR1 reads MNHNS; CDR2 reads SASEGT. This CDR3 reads CASSESSQGVRYEQYF. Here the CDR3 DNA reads TGTGCCAGCAGTGAAAGTTCTCAGGGGGTCAGGTACGAGCAGTACTTC.

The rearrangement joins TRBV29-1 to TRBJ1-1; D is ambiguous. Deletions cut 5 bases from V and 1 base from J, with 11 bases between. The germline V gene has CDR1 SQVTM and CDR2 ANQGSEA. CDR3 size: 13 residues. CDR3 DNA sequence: TGCAGCGTTCTCTTGACGGCGAACACTGAAGCTTTCTTT. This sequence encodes CSVLLTANTEAFF.

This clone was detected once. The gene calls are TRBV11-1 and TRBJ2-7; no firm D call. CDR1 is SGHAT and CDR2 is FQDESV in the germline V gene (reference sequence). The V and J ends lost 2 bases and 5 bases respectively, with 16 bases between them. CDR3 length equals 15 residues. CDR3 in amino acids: CASSLFPRRGNEQYF. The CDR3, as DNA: TGTGCCAGCAGCTTATTCCCCCGCCGCGGCAACGAGCAGTACTTC.

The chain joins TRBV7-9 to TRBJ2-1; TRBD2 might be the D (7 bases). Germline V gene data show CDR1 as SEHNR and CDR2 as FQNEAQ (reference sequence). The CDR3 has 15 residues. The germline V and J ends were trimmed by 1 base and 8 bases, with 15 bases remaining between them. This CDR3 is CASSLGVGGPDEQFF. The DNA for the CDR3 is TGTGCCAGCAGCTTAGGCGTGGGGGGGCCGGATGAGCAGTTCTTC.

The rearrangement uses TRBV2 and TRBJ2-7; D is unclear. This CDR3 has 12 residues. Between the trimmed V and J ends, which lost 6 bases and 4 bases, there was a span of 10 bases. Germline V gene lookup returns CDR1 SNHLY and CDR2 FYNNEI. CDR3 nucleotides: TGTGCCAGCAGAGTTATTGGATACGAGCAGTACTTC. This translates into CASRVIGYEQYF.

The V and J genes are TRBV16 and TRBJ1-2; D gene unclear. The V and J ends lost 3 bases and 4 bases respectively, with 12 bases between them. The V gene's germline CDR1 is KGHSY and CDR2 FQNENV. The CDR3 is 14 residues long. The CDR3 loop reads CASSQKQATYGYTF. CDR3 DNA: TGTGCCAGCAGCCAGAAGCAGGCTACCTATGGCTACACCTTC.

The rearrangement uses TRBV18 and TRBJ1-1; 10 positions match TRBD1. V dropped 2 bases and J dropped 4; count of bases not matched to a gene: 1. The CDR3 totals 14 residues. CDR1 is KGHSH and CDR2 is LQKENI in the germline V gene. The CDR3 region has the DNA TGTGCCAGCTCACCAAGGACAGGGGGCACTGAAGCTTTCTTT. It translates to CASSPRTGGTEAFF. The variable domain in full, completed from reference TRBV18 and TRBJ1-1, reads NAGVMQNPRHLVRRRGQEARLRCSPMKGHSHVYWYRQLPEEGLKFMVYLQKENIIDESGMPKERFSAEFPKEGPSILRIQQVVRGDSAAYFCASSPRTGGTEAFFGQGTRLTVV.